This TCR beta chain was identified in a study of T cell repertoires in cytomegalovirus infection. The overall study: Both recently identified HLA-C-restricted and well-studied HLA-B-restricted CMV epitopes were used in the study.

A note on this clonotype: What it binds is unknown.

There are 16 residues in the CDR3. V gave up 1 base and J gave up 2 bases, with 14 bases separating them. Germline lookup yields CDR1 DFQATT and CDR2 SNEGSKA (reference sequence). TCRdb re-called the reads with MiXCR, one entry per CDR3 protein. The repertoire holds some 100,000 distinct CDR3 sequences, with around 28% as singletons. The sequenced sample was CD8+ T cells from cultured PBMCs, obtained from culture after CMV antigen stimulation. This clonotype was sampled from a human donor in good health (CMV status not recorded). Some clones in this sample may be carry-over from other donors' samples. V gene TRBV20-1 combines with J gene TRBJ2-2; D may be TRBD1 (5 bases). The CDR3 protein is CSARGGGQGNTGELFF. The CDR3 DNA reads TGCAGTGCTAGAGGGGGTGGGCAGGGAAACACCGGGGAGCTGTTTTTT.